One and the same sample provided the 25 T cell receptor beta chains below, sequenced in a study of blood T cell repertoires in COVID-19 (TCRdb year 2020). The receptor library was made with the immunoSEQ multiplex PCR assay. In TCRdb, the immuneACCESS table is reduced to in-frame sequences with V and J assigned. These tables do not hold every clone; where another copy was compared, an unresolved V gene accounts for under half, and the others remain unexplained. The sample yields hundreds of thousands of clones; around nine tenths were counted once. The leading ten clones occupy about 5.7% of the sample. Material for sequencing was PBMCs or T cells enriched from blood (not recorded which). The receptors derive from a woman in her thirties or forties who had recovered from COVID-19.

This chain connects TRBV5-4 to TRBJ2-1; D is ambiguous. Germline V gives CDR1 SGHNT, CDR2 YYREEE (reference sequence). There are 15 residues in the CDR3. V lost 1 base and J lost 4, with 12 bases in between. CDR3 DNA: TGTGCCAGCAGCTTGCTCACAGAAGCTTACAATGAGCAGTTCTTC. It specifies CASSLLTEAYNEQFF.

This clone turned up a few times. The chain recombines TRBV9 with TRBJ1-6; tentatively, D is TRBD1 (6 bases). Germline-derived CDR1 and CDR2 are SGDLS and YYNGEE. Trimming removed 4 bases from V and 6 bases from J, with 17 bases in between. This CDR3 comprises 16 residues. The CDR3, as DNA: TGTGCCAGCAGCCCAACAGGGACGGGCGCTAATTCACCCCTCCACTTT. It specifies CASSPTGTGANSPLHF.

The chain links TRBV6-2 or TRBV6-3 to TRBJ1-2; D is uncertain. V lost 3 bases and J lost 7, with 9 bases in between. CDR3 size: 12 residues. In germline, CDR1 is MNHEY, CDR2 SVGEGT. The CDR3 is CASSYGQGGYTF. The CDR3 DNA sequence: TGTGCCAGCAGTTATGGGCAAGGTGGCTACACCTTC.

The chain recombines TRBV28 with TRBJ2-5; weak D call: TRBD2 (6 bases). CDR1 is MDHEN and CDR2 is SYDVKM in the germline V gene. The CDR3 covers 12 residues. Deletions cut 4 bases from V and 5 bases from J, with 8 bases between. CDR3 DNA: TGTGCCAGCAGTTGGGGGGTGGAGACCCAGTACTTC. Translating it yields CASSWGVETQYF.

The chain recombines TRBV19 with TRBJ2-5; TRBD1 matches at 7 bases. Germline V CDR1 and CDR2: LNHDA, SQIVND (reference sequence). After removal of 6 bases from V and 1 base from J, the junction contained 2 bases not matched to a gene. The CDR3 totals 13 residues. CDR3: CASSGTAQETQYF. CDR3 nucleotide sequence: TGTGCCAGTAGCGGGACAGCCCAAGAGACCCAGTACTTC.

This clone has more than one count but fewer than ten. The chain is built from TRBV30 and TRBJ1-2; no reliable D call. Trimming removed 0 bases at V and 3 bases at J, with 17 bases between. The CDR3 spans 16 residues. Germline-derived CDR1 and CDR2 are GTSNPN and SVGIG (reference sequence). CDR3 coding DNA: TGTGCCTGGAGTGTGAATCACCGAGTCACCCACTATGGCTACACCTTC. Its translation: CAWSVNHRVTHYGYTF.

In this sample, this clone turned up once. The chain employs TRBV9 and TRBJ2-2; 9 nucleotides match TRBD2. Germline CDR1 is SGDLS and CDR2 is YYNGEE. This CDR3 comprises 16 residues. Trimming cost V 4 bases and J 5 bases; bases outside gene matches: 9. CDR3 sequence reads: CASSPTSGSVTGELFF. CDR3 sequence (DNA): TGTGCCAGCAGCCCGACTAGCGGATCAGTTACCGGGGAGCTGTTTTTT. Full variable domain (rest looked up from reference TRBV9 and TRBJ2-2): DSGVTQTPKHLITATGQRVTLRCSPRSGDLSVYWYQQSLDQGLQFLIQYYNGEERAKGNILERFSAQQFPDLHSELNLSSLELGDSALYFCASSPTSGSVTGELFFGEGSRLTVL.

The rearrangement links TRBV30 to TRBJ1-4, with D possibly matching TRBD1 (6 bases). Trimming took off 3 bases at V and 7 bases at J, with 27 bases between the two ends. Germline V lookup: CDR1 GTSNPN, CDR2 SVGIG (reference sequence). The CDR3 runs to 18 residues. The CDR3 nucleotides are TGTGCCTGGAGCGACGGGGGGCAGGGAGGTGGTTGGAGTGAAAAACTGTTTTTT. This gives the protein CAWSDGGQGGGWSEKLFF.

The V and J genes are TRBV2 and TRBJ2-3; D gene uncertain. V was pared by 4 bases and J by 10 bases, with 9 bases between. Germline CDR1 and CDR2: SNHLY and FYNNEI. The CDR3 runs to 11 residues. CDR3: CASSVLAPQYF. The CDR3, as DNA: TGTGCCAGCAGTGTTTTAGCCCCGCAGTATTTT.

This clone was picked up a small number of times. This chain connects TRBV15 to TRBJ1-5; the D gene is possibly TRBD1 (6 bases). V lost 8 bases, J lost 4 bases, and 12 bases lay in between. Germline CDR1 reads LNHNV; CDR2 reads YYDKDF (reference sequence). The CDR3 totals 13 residues. The CDR3 spells CATSGTRNQPQHF. DNA of the CDR3: TGTGCCACCTCCGGGACAAGGAATCAGCCCCAGCATTTT.

V usage is TRBV19 and J usage is TRBJ2-1; 9 bases fit TRBD2. CDR1 is LNHDA, CDR2 SQIVND, per germline (reference sequence). Trimming cost V 4 bases and J 10 bases; bases outside gene matches: 5. This CDR3 has 13 amino acids. The CDR3 DNA reads TGTGCCAGTAGTAGGGGACTAGCAGACGAGCAGTTCTTC. It yields the protein CASSRGLADEQFF. The whole variable domain, remainder taken from reference TRBV19 and TRBJ2-1, is DGGITQSPKYLFRKEGQNVTLSCEQNLNHDAMYWYRQDPGQGLRLIYYSQIVNDFQKGDIAEGYSVSREKKESFPLTVTSAQKNPTAFYLCASSRGLADEQFFGPGTRLTVL.

This chain connects TRBV15 to TRBJ2-7; D unresolved. Trimming pared 4 bases from V and 2 bases from J, leaving 12 bases between. This CDR3 is 14 amino acids long. CDR1 and CDR2 from the germline V gene are LNHNV and YYDKDF (reference sequence). CDR3 amino acids: CATSTPYRAYEQYF. As DNA, the CDR3 is TGTGCCACCAGCACACCCTACCGGGCCTACGAGCAGTACTTC.

This rearrangement joins TRBV7-8 to TRBJ2-2; D perhaps matches TRBD1 (5 bases). The germline V gene encodes CDR1 SGHVS and CDR2 FQNEAQ. V was shortened by 11 bases and J by 7 bases, with 14 bases between the two germline ends. This CDR3 spans 12 amino acids. CDR3 sequence reads: CAGAPLVGELFF. The CDR3 DNA is TGTGCCGGGGCCCCCTTGGTCGGGGAGCTGTTTTTT. Full variable domain (remainder filled in from reference TRBV7-8 and TRBJ2-2): GAGVSQSPRYKVAKRGQDVALRCDPISGHVSLFWYQQALGQGPEFLTYFQNEAQLDKSGLPSDRFFAERPEGSVSTLKIQRTQQEDSAVYLCAGAPLVGELFFGEGSRLTVL.

The chain links TRBV5-1 to TRBJ2-1; tentatively, D is TRBD2 (5 bases). This CDR3 is 13 amino acids long. V was shortened by 1 base and J by 9 bases, with 11 bases between the two germline ends. Germline V CDR1 and CDR2: SGHRS, YFSETQ. The CDR3 loop reads CASSLPPEGEQFF. The CDR3 DNA sequence: TGCGCCAGCAGCTTGCCGCCCGAGGGTGAGCAGTTCTTC.

The rearrangement links TRBV7-9 to TRBJ2-7; D perhaps matches TRBD1 (6 bases). CDR3 length equals 13 residues. The ends were cut back, 4 bases at V and 1 base at J, with 8 bases in the middle. Per germline, CDR1 SEHNR and CDR2 FQNEAQ (reference sequence). The CDR3 loop is CASSSTGSYEQYF. The CDR3 DNA reads TGTGCCAGCAGCTCGACAGGATCCTACGAGCAGTACTTC.

The CDR3 region has the DNA TGCGCCAGCATCATGCGGCGGGACCCATACTTC. Translation: CASIMRRDPYF. This chain connects TRBV10-1 to TRBJ2-5, with a tentative D call TRBD2 (6 bases). Deletions cut 7 bases from V and 14 bases from J, with 17 bases between. The CDR3 is 11 amino acids. CDR1 WNHNN and CDR2 SYGVQD come from the germline V gene (reference sequence).

As concerns this clone: Other DNA variants within this sample encode the same CDR3. The genes are TRBV5-1 and TRBJ2-7, with D perhaps TRBD2 (6 bases). The CDR3 sequence is 15 residues long. Germline assignment: CDR1 SGHRS and CDR2 YFSETQ. Trimming pared 0 bases from V and 4 bases from J, leaving 14 bases between. Here the CDR3 DNA reads TGCGCCAGCAGCTTGGTGCCAGCGGGCGGATACGAGCAGTACTTC. The encoded protein is CASSLVPAGGYEQYF.

This clone was counted a single time. This chain connects TRBV11-2 to TRBJ2-1; 10 bases line up with TRBD1. Germline lookup yields CDR1 SGHAT and CDR2 FQNNGV. Trimming cost V 5 bases and J 4 bases; bases outside gene matches: 8. CDR3 length: 16 residues. The CDR3 DNA follows: TGTGCCAGCAGCAGACTCGACAGGGGGCTTTACAATGAGCAGTTCTTC. Residues: CASSRLDRGLYNEQFF.

The chain is built from TRBV6-2 or TRBV6-3 and TRBJ2-1, with 8 nucleotides matching TRBD2. J lost 0 bases, V lost 6 bases, and 16 bases had no gene match. CDR1 and CDR2 (germline): MNHEY, SVGEGT. The CDR3 runs 19 residues. The CDR3: CASSPVGSGAPSSYNEQFF. CDR3 nucleotide sequence: TGTGCCAGCAGCCCTGTTGGTAGCGGGGCTCCCAGCTCCTACAATGAGCAGTTCTTC.

The chain has TRBV9 and TRBJ2-5; D gene uncertain. This CDR3 comprises 11 residues. V gave up 2 bases and J gave up 6 bases, with 5 bases separating them. Looked up from germline, CDR1 is SGDLS and CDR2 is YYNGEE. CDR3 protein: CASSVGQTQYF. The DNA for the CDR3 is TGTGCCAGCAGCGTTGGGCAGACCCAGTACTTC. The whole variable domain, remainder taken from reference TRBV9 and TRBJ2-5, is DSGVTQTPKHLITATGQRVTLRCSPRSGDLSVYWYQQSLDQGLQFLIQYYNGEERAKGNILERFSAQQFPDLHSELNLSSLELGDSALYFCASSVGQTQYFGPGTRLLVL.

J is TRBJ2-1 and V is TRBV9; no clear D. Trimming shortened V by 3 bases and J by 2 bases, and 6 bases separated the two germline ends. Germline values: CDR1 SGDLS, CDR2 YYNGEE. This CDR3 region has 13 residues. In DNA, the CDR3 is TGTGCCAGCAGCGGGAGCCCCTACAATGAGCAGTTCTTC. Protein product: CASSGSPYNEQFF.

The chain carries TRBV9 and TRBJ2-5; TRBD2 matches 7 bases. Germline CDR1 reads SGDLS; CDR2 reads YYNGEE. V lost 4 bases, J lost 4 bases, and 7 bases stayed unmatched. The CDR3 is made up of 14 amino acids. The CDR3, as DNA: TGTGCCAGCAGCCATCGGGGGGAGATAGAGACCCAGTACTTC. It specifies CASSHRGEIETQYF. The full variable domain, rest sourced from reference TRBV9 and TRBJ2-5, is DSGVTQTPKHLITATGQRVTLRCSPRSGDLSVYWYQQSLDQGLQFLIQYYNGEERAKGNILERFSAQQFPDLHSELNLSSLELGDSALYFCASSHRGEIETQYFGPGTRLLVL.

This clone was recorded only once. The V call is TRBV5-4, the J call TRBJ2-3; 9 positions match TRBD2. CDR3 length: 16 residues. Trimming removed 0 bases from V and 5 bases from J; junction bases left unmatched: 7. In germline, CDR1 is SGHNT, CDR2 YYREEE (reference sequence). This CDR3 reads CASSLDPSGNGDTQYF. The CDR3 DNA follows: TGTGCCAGCAGCTTGGATCCTAGCGGGAATGGAGATACGCAGTATTTT.

V is TRBV12-3 or TRBV12-4 and J is TRBJ2-7; a weak D match, TRBD2 (5 bases). V lost 3 bases, J lost 9 bases, and 15 bases lay in between. This CDR3 spans 13 amino acids. The CDR3 spells CASSFEVREGQYF. The CDR3 DNA sequence: TGTGCCAGCAGTTTCGAGGTCCGCGAGGGGCAGTACTTC.

The CDR3 region is CAALLGGGANVLTF. In DNA form, the CDR3 reads TGTGCCGCCCTCCTGGGAGGTGGGGCCAACGTCCTGACTTTC. The chain uses TRBV6-5 and TRBJ2-6; D might be TRBD2 (6 bases). The CDR3 covers 14 residues. The germline CDR1 and CDR2 sequences are MNHEY and SVGAGI. V was cut by 11 bases and J by 3 bases, with 14 bases left in between.